This TCR beta chain stems from a study of T cells in Graves' hyperthyroidism and ophthalmopathy. Study-wide findings and caveats: In the blood, most expanded thyroid clonotypes above 0.001 appeared as well.

Clinical symptoms, serum thyroxine and TRAb, thyroid ultrasound and orbital computed tomography were used for the diagnoses. Germline V gene lookup returns CDR1 LGHDT and CDR2 YNNKEL (reference sequence). The ends lost 2 bases at V and 2 bases at J; junction bases unmatched: 3. The CDR3 extends over 14 amino acids. A remark on this clonotype: What it recognizes is unknown. A read error may be the cause here, since a much bigger clone is one base away.

The TCR beta CDR3 regions underwent amplification using RNA transcripts as the source. Researchers ran a first-round RT-PCR on the TCR CDR3 using the HTBI primer set. MiXCR, run by TCRdb on the multiplex PCR reads, gives a single entry per CDR3 protein. The sample holds hundreds of thousands of distinct CDR3 sequences, roughly 15% seen once. The rearrangement links TRBV3-1 to TRBJ2-7; 7 bases agree with TRBD2. The TCR comes from a man aged 18 to 35 with Graves' ophthalmopathy. Sequences were obtained from blood. The CDR3 region has the DNA TGTGCCAGCAGCCAATACAGCGGGACCTACGAGCAGTACTTC. Its protein is CASSQYSGTYEQYF.